This TCR beta chain appears in the sequencing data of a study of prognosis after radiotherapy for stage I lung cancer. Regarding the study as a whole: Reports indicated that TRBV and TRBJ gene usage differed between patients with and without metastases, including differences in about nine V and two J genes after SBRT. Reduced Shannon entropy following stereotactic body radiation therapy was recorded in patients who developed distant metastases.

In regard to this clonotype: What it binds is not known. A much larger clone lies a single base off, so this may be a read error.

There are 15 residues in the CDR3. The ends lost 6 bases at V and 8 bases at J; junction bases unmatched: 9. Germline assignment: CDR1 SNHLY and CDR2 FYNNEI. Genomic DNA provided the template from which TCR beta CDR3 was amplified by two-round multiplex PCR. TRBV and TRBJ genes each had their own specific primers in first-round PCR. Universal primers were used for second-round PCR. TCRdb re-analysed the multiplex PCR reads in MiXCR, keeping a single row per CDR3 protein. The sample lists fewer than 30,000 distinct CDR3 sequences, 40% to 55% occurring once. The chain has TRBV2 and TRBJ2-1, with 11 bases aligning to TRBD2. This TCR came from a donor over 45 with non-small cell lung cancer. The sample consisted of PBMCs, taken before or after stereotactic body radiation therapy (not recorded which). CDR3 in amino acids: CASSSRLAGRHEQFF. CDR3 sequence (DNA): TGTGCCAGCAGCTCCAGACTAGCGGGGCGGCATGAGCAGTTCTTC.